The entry that follows covers one T cell receptor beta chain sequence. Compared with germline, one end of the junction differs, possibly owing to a read error. This sample stems from a study of blood T cell repertoires in COVID-19. Background on the study: Whether acute or convalescent, the COVID-19 samples came from the United States, Italy and Spain. Nucleic acid was either cDNA or gDNA, and it came from T cells, B-cell-depleted T cells, or PBMCs.

TCRdb's copy holds only in-frame clones and misses some; the assay was immunoSEQ multiplex PCR. The table has over 150,000 clones, less than 90% seen once; the top ten hold over 7%. Participants' own reports of clinical history determined their cohort assignment. In Cohort 3, a recovered donor had either two negative PCRs, clearance, or symptom resolution. This CDR3 spans 13 amino acids. CDR1 MNHEY and CDR2 SVGAGI come from the germline V gene. The sequence came from a woman aged 45-60 years who had recovered from COVID-19. Sequencing was done on a sample of PBMCs or T cells enriched from blood (not recorded which). The chain employs TRBV6-5 and TRBJ2-7; tentatively, D is TRBD1 (6 bases). The CDR3 DNA reads as TGTGCCACCAGTTCAGGGGCGGCCTACGAGCAGTACTTC. It yields the protein CATSSGAAYEQYF.